A selection of T cell receptor beta chains follows, all from one sample in a study of blood T cell repertoires in COVID-19. Clones were sequenced by immunoSEQ multiplex PCR, and TCRdb holds only the in-frame ones, with some missing. The sample records tens of thousands of clones, around 85% being singletons. Input material: peripheral blood. The source is a woman over 75 with active or convalescent COVID-19. CDR3s include the opening cysteine and the closing phenylalanine or tryptophan. The D gene is left open where the match is weak. A clone size is listed for some rows: how often the clone was seen (once, few, many), or a class if it is expanded.

>TRBD1|TRBJ2-2|TRBV4-1|NA|17
CASSQETGGAFHGELFF
TGCGCCAGCAGCCAGGAGACAGGGGGCGCTTTCCACGGGGAGCTGTTTTTT
>TRBD1|TRBJ2-3|TRBV6-6|NA|18
CASSRYVDRGALGDTQYF
TGTGCCAGCAGCCGATACGTAGACAGGGGCGCATTAGGGGATACGCAGTATTTT
>TRBD1|TRBJ2-3|TRBV12-5|NA|15
CASSIDRVSTDTQYF
TGTGCTAGTTCAATCGACAGGGTGAGCACAGATACGCAGTATTTT
>TRBD2|TRBJ2-3|TRBV19|NA|16
CASTLWGGEYTDTQYF
TGTGCCAGTACCCTGTGGGGGGGGGAATACACAGATACGCAGTATTTT
>NA|TRBJ1-1|TRBV6-2/TRBV6-3|NA|13
CASSSYQYTEAFF
TGTGCCAGCAGCAGTTACCAGTACACTGAAGCTTTCTTT
>TRBD2|TRBJ2-3|TRBV5-1|NA|14
CASSFGLDTDTQYF
TGCGCCAGCAGCTTCGGACTAGATACAGATACGCAGTATTTT
>NA|TRBJ2-5|TRBV9|NA|14
CASSPWQGGETQYF
TGTGCCAGCTCCCCCTGGCAGGGCGGAGAGACCCAGTACTTC
>TRBD2|TRBJ2-1|TRBV19|NA|14
CASSIAGGRREQFF
TGTGCCAGTAGTATTGCGGGGGGGCGGCGGGAGCAGTTCTTC
>NA|TRBJ2-5|TRBV19|NA|13
CASSQTGQETQYF
TGTGCCAGTAGTCAGACAGGTCAAGAGACCCAGTACTTC
>NA|TRBJ2-2|TRBV28|NA|14
CASKTGDITGELFF
TGTGCCAGCAAGACGGGAGATATCACCGGGGAGCTGTTTTTT
>NA|TRBJ2-2|TRBV18|once|16
CASSPFREPNTGELFF
TGTGCCAGCTCACCATTCAGGGAACCGAACACCGGGGAGCTGTTTTTT
>NA|TRBJ1-1|TRBV5-1|NA|14
CASGGGQGNTEAFF
TGCGCCAGCGGTGGAGGGCAAGGGAACACTGAAGCTTTCTTT
>NA|TRBJ1-2|TRBV4-3|NA|15
CASSQDRTQLYGYTF
TGCGCCAGCAGCCAAGATCGGACACAACTCTATGGCTACACCTTC
>NA|TRBJ2-5|TRBV15|once|14
CATTYWGVQETQYF
TGTGCCACCACGTATTGGGGCGTCCAAGAGACCCAGTACTTC
>TRBD2|TRBJ2-2|TRBV7-2|NA|15
CASSLEGLSTGELFF
TGTGCCAGCAGCTTAGAGGGACTATCCACCGGGGAGCTGTTTTTT
>NA|TRBJ1-3|TRBV11-2|NA|17
CASSLGTGSFSGNTIYF
TGTGCCAGCAGCTTAGGAACAGGGAGCTTCTCTGGAAACACCATATATTTT
>NA|TRBJ1-5|TRBV10-3|NA|14
CAIRGHQGNQPQHF
TGTGCCATCAGGGGACATCAAGGGAATCAGCCCCAGCATTTT
>NA|TRBJ2-2|TRBV9|NA|16
CASSVAPMFGTGELFF
TGTGCCAGCAGCGTAGCTCCCATGTTCGGCACCGGGGAGCTGTTTTTT
>NA|TRBJ2-5|TRBV27|NA|15
CASSWSAGSSETQYF
TGTGCCAGCAGTTGGTCCGCGGGGAGTTCGGAGACCCAGTACTTC
>TRBD1|TRBJ2-7|TRBV5-4|NA|14
CASSFGQGDLEQYF
TGTGCCAGCAGCTTCGGACAGGGGGACCTCGAGCAGTACTTC
>NA|TRBJ1-2|TRBV30|NA|13
CAWSTGEGNGYTF
TGTGCCTGGAGTACGGGGGAGGGGAATGGCTACACCTTC
>TRBD1|TRBJ2-3|TRBV5-1|NA|15
CASSLGQGYPDTQYF
TGCGCCAGCAGCTTAGGACAGGGGTACCCAGATACGCAGTATTTT
>TRBD1|TRBJ2-7|TRBV6-2/TRBV6-3|NA|14
CASSYLVTGGEQYF
TGTGCCAGCAGTTATCTGGTGACAGGGGGCGAGCAGTACTTC
>TRBD2|TRBJ2-7|TRBV6-2/TRBV6-3|NA|14
CASSLAGSSYEQYF
TGTGCCAGCAGTTTAGCGGGGTCCTCCTACGAGCAGTACTTC
>TRBD2|TRBJ2-3|TRBV15|NA|13
CAARGSRTDTQYF
TGTGCCGCCCGCGGGAGTCGCACAGATACGCAGTATTTT
>TRBD1|TRBJ2-7|TRBV5-1|NA|15
CASSFGDRQAREQYF
TGCGCCAGCAGCTTCGGGGACAGGCAGGCTCGAGAGCAGTACTTC
>NA|TRBJ2-7|TRBV2|NA|11
CASSVRDEQYF
TGTGCCAGCAGTGTACGGGACGAGCAGTACTTC
>NA|TRBJ1-2|TRBV6-2/TRBV6-3|NA|13
CASSYVRVGEYTF
TGTGCCAGCAGTTACGTCAGGGTTGGGGAATACACCTTC
>NA|TRBJ1-1|TRBV4-1|NA|15
CASRLQGIGNTEAFF
TGCGCCAGCAGACTGCAGGGTATCGGGAACACTGAAGCTTTCTTT
>NA|TRBJ2-7|TRBV13|NA|13
CASSLSGAYEQYF
TGTGCCAGCAGCTTATCAGGGGCCTACGAGCAGTACTTC
>NA|TRBJ1-5|TRBV4-1|NA|16
CASSQVPGISNQPQHF
TGCGCCAGCAGCCAAGTCCCCGGGATTAGCAATCAGCCCCAGCATTTT
>NA|TRBJ2-7|TRBV29-1|NA|14
CSITGGFPSYEQYF
TGCAGCATCACGGGGGGCTTTCCCTCCTACGAGCAGTACTTC
>NA|TRBJ2-1|TRBV5-4|NA|14
CASSLVGAYNEQFF
TGTGCCAGCAGCTTGGTGGGAGCCTACAATGAGCAGTTCTTC
>TRBD2|TRBJ2-3|TRBV7-3|NA|17
CASSLRLAGGSTDTQYF
TGTGCCAGCAGCTTAAGACTAGCGGGAGGTAGTACAGATACGCAGTATTTT
>TRBD1|TRBJ1-2|TRBV2|NA|13
CASSGTGNYGYTF
TGTGCCAGCAGTGGGACAGGGAACTATGGCTACACCTTC
>TRBD1|TRBJ2-7|TRBV28|NA|13
CASRGTETYEQYF
TGTGCCAGCAGAGGGACAGAGACCTACGAGCAGTACTTC
>NA|TRBJ2-3|TRBV7-2|NA|13
CASSFLSTDTQYF
TGTGCCAGCAGCTTCTTGAGCACAGATACGCAGTATTTT
>NA|TRBJ2-7|TRBV30|NA|14
CAWSPLASSYEQYF
TGTGCCTGGAGCCCGCTAGCGAGCTCCTACGAGCAGTACTTC
>NA|TRBJ1-3|TRBV4-3|NA|16
CASSQDGTLSGNTIYF
TGCGCCAGCAGCCAAGATGGGACACTCTCTGGAAACACCATATATTTT
>NA|TRBJ2-7|TRBV5-8|NA|14
CASSLAQGLGEQYF
TGTGCCAGCAGCTTGGCGCAGGGTTTAGGGGAGCAGTACTTC
>TRBD2|TRBJ2-4|TRBV24-1|NA|17
CATSEPRSGAAKNIQYF
TGTGCCACCAGTGAGCCCAGGAGCGGGGCAGCCAAAAACATTCAGTACTTC
>NA|TRBJ1-1|TRBV6-2/TRBV6-3|NA|12
CASSGLWRGAFF
TGTGCCAGCAGTGGGCTCTGGAGGGGCGCTTTCTTT
>TRBD2|TRBJ2-1|TRBV27|NA|13
CASSLSGLAGQFF
TGTGCCAGCAGTTTATCGGGACTAGCGGGACAGTTCTTC
>TRBD2|TRBJ2-1|TRBV7-2|NA|14
CASGRGGSYNEQFF
TGTGCCAGCGGGCGGGGAGGGTCCTACAATGAGCAGTTCTTC
>TRBD1|TRBJ2-5|TRBV5-1|NA|14
CASGGGTGQETQYF
TGCGCCAGCGGAGGGGGGACAGGGCAAGAGACCCAGTACTTC
>NA|TRBJ2-1|TRBV6-5|NA|15
CASRPGLSGYNEQFF
TGTGCCAGCAGGCCTGGACTAAGCGGGTACAATGAGCAGTTCTTC